Here is one T cell receptor beta chain with its context. V dropped 2 bases and J dropped 1 base, with 14 bases sitting between them. CDR3 length: 16 residues. The data derive from a study of T cells in Graves' hyperthyroidism and ophthalmopathy. RNA transcripts provided the source from which TCR beta CDR3 regions were amplified. The HTBI primer set was used in a first-round RT-PCR of the TCR CDR3. TCRdb reprocessed the multiplex PCR reads with MiXCR, giving one entry per CDR3 protein. The sample has roughly 500,000 distinct CDR3 sequences; 15% to 20% are singletons. The chain is built from TRBV12-3 or TRBV12-4 and TRBJ1-1, with D tentatively TRBD1 (6 bases). Sequencing was done on a sample of blood. The receptor comes from a woman in her thirties with Graves' ophthalmopathy. This CDR3 is CASSLLGGAGNTEAFF. DNA for the CDR3: TGTGCCAGCAGTTTACTCGGGGGGGCGGGGAACACTGAAGCTTTCTTT.